The rows below give T cell receptor beta chains drawn from one sample of a study of T cell responses to AZD1222 COVID-19 vaccine. The assay was immunoSEQ multiplex PCR, and TCRdb's table has in-frame clones only and misses some. Among some 150,000 clones, roughly 93% were seen once, and the ten largest hold about 3.9%. The sample was peripheral blood, taken on day 0 of AZD1222 vaccination. The origin of the receptors is an adult in good health. The CDR3 runs from the conserved cysteine through the conserved F or W. A D gene is named only where the DNA matches it firmly.

>TRBJ2-7|TRBD2|TRBV12-5
TGTGCTAGTGGTTTGCGCCAGACTAGCGGTGTCATGTACGAGCAGTACTTC
CASGLRQTSGVMYEQYF
>TRBJ2-7|TRBD1|TRBV3-1/TRBV3-2
TGTGCCAGCAGCCTTAGGACAGGGTCGGGCTCCTACGAGCAGTACTTC
CASSLRTGSGSYEQYF
>TRBJ1-6|-|TRBV6-5
TGTGCCAGCAGTTACGTGGGGGGCGATTCACCCCTCCACTTT
CASSYVGGDSPLHF
>TRBJ1-3|-|TRBV19
TGTGCCAGTAGTGAATGGGCCTCTGGAAACACCATATATTTT
CASSEWASGNTIYF
>TRBJ2-7|TRBD1|TRBV6-5
TGTGCCAGCAGTCGAGGACAGGGGGCTCACGAGCAGTACTTC
CASSRGQGAHEQYF
>TRBJ1-2|TRBD1|TRBV19
TGTGCCAGTAGTACGACAGGGGGCGGCTATGGCTACACCTTC
CASSTTGGGYGYTF
>TRBJ2-1|-|TRBV3-1/TRBV3-2
TGTGCCAGCAGCCAAGATGTGGGGGATTACTCCTACAATGAGCAGTTCTTC
CASSQDVGDYSYNEQFF
>TRBJ1-1|-|TRBV13
TGTGCCAGCAGCCGACAGGTGGTCACTGAAGCTTTCTTT
CASSRQVVTEAFF
>TRBJ2-7|-|TRBV15
TGTGCCACCAGCAGAGATAATACGAATATCTACGAGCAGTACTTC
CATSRDNTNIYEQYF
>TRBJ2-2|TRBD1|TRBV5-1
TGCGCCAGTAGGTCCGGGACAGGGGAAATCGGGGAGCTGTTTTTT
CASRSGTGEIGELFF